Listed below are T cell receptor beta chains from one sample, sequenced in a study of response to subunit inactivated influenza vaccine. A single record per CDR3 protein comes from TCRdb applying MiXCR to the RT-PCR reads. The data show 450,000 to 500,000 distinct CDR3 sequences, approximately 9.9% seen once. The sequencing used PBMCs from blood, collected roughly 47 days after vaccination. The receptor source for this set is a man in his fifties who received an inactivated influenza vaccine. CDR3s leave out the opening cysteine and the closing phenylalanine or tryptophan. Each record gives: clone size, V gene, J gene, CDR3 protein. Expanded clones get a size class; other rows say once, few or many, or leave the size out.

clone_size: few
v_call: TRBV7-8
j_call: TRBJ2-1
cdr3_aa: ASSPTAGGRSSYNEQF

clone_size: few
v_call: TRBV20-1
j_call: TRBJ1-5
cdr3_aa: SARDQPQGHSNQPQH

clone_size: few
v_call: TRBV12-5
j_call: TRBJ1-6
cdr3_aa: ASGPRQGDNSPLH

clone_size: .
v_call: TRBV4-1
j_call: TRBJ2-7
cdr3_aa: ASSQPGLAGGLEQY

clone_size: .
v_call: TRBV20-1
j_call: TRBJ2-7
cdr3_aa: SARIDGQGAYEQY

clone_size: few
v_call: TRBV9
j_call: TRBJ1-4
cdr3_aa: ASSGQGQGIEKLF

clone_size: few
v_call: TRBV20-1
j_call: TRBJ2-7
cdr3_aa: SARTELAGYEQY

clone_size: .
v_call: TRBV7-2
j_call: TRBJ1-3
cdr3_aa: ASSKDRGGGNTIY

clone_size: .
v_call: TRBV12-3/TRBV12-4
j_call: TRBJ1-3
cdr3_aa: ASRTDSGNTIY

clone_size: .
v_call: TRBV20-1
j_call: TRBJ2-4
cdr3_aa: SAPGEGAKNIQY

clone_size: .
v_call: TRBV6-6
j_call: TRBJ2-7
cdr3_aa: ASNFGTKGEQY

clone_size: .
v_call: TRBV28
j_call: TRBJ2-5
cdr3_aa: ASSLSGQIGTQY

clone_size: .
v_call: TRBV15
j_call: TRBJ2-7
cdr3_aa: ATSRPLAGKYEQY

clone_size: many
v_call: TRBV5-5
j_call: TRBJ2-2
cdr3_aa: ASSYRRDRDSGELF

clone_size: .
v_call: TRBV5-5
j_call: TRBJ2-2
cdr3_aa: ASSSGTGWTGELF

clone_size: many
v_call: TRBV12-3/TRBV12-4
j_call: TRBJ2-1
cdr3_aa: ASSLGGRGNEQF

clone_size: many
v_call: TRBV20-1
j_call: TRBJ1-1
cdr3_aa: SARDALLLSRGEAF

clone_size: few
v_call: TRBV5-1
j_call: TRBJ2-7
cdr3_aa: ASSLRRGGYEQY

clone_size: .
v_call: TRBV29-1
j_call: TRBJ2-5
cdr3_aa: SVTLTGGKETQY

clone_size: many
v_call: TRBV6-1
j_call: TRBJ2-1
cdr3_aa: AGLTGRNEQF

clone_size: .
v_call: TRBV12-3/TRBV12-4
j_call: TRBJ2-3
cdr3_aa: ASSLAPSSSTDTQY

clone_size: .
v_call: TRBV20-1
j_call: TRBJ1-2
cdr3_aa: SARDRNRMYGYT

clone_size: many
v_call: TRBV6-1
j_call: TRBJ2-6
cdr3_aa: ASSTASSGANVLT

clone_size: few
v_call: TRBV20-1
j_call: TRBJ1-5
cdr3_aa: SAVPGSPRGPQH

clone_size: .
v_call: TRBV3-1
j_call: TRBJ1-2
cdr3_aa: ASSQDSGRGYT

clone_size: many
v_call: TRBV10-3
j_call: TRBJ2-5
cdr3_aa: AISDPGVAQETQY

clone_size: .
v_call: TRBV7-2
j_call: TRBJ1-3
cdr3_aa: ASSLEGTGANTIY

clone_size: few
v_call: TRBV6-2/TRBV6-3
j_call: TRBJ1-6
cdr3_aa: ASSYRQGVNSPLH

clone_size: few
v_call: TRBV21-1
j_call: TRBJ2-2
cdr3_aa: ASSKVASPGELF

clone_size: .
v_call: TRBV27
j_call: TRBJ2-1
cdr3_aa: ASSPLGFGIEQF

clone_size: once
v_call: TRBV20-1
j_call: TRBJ2-3
cdr3_aa: SAEGTGTHPMDTKY

clone_size: many
v_call: TRBV7-2
j_call: TRBJ1-4
cdr3_aa: ASSRDDRANEKLF

clone_size: .
v_call: TRBV10-3
j_call: TRBJ2-2
cdr3_aa: AISGGGSNTGELF

clone_size: few
v_call: TRBV4-2
j_call: TRBJ2-2
cdr3_aa: ASSQDLSRLAGELF

clone_size: few
v_call: TRBV2
j_call: TRBJ1-2
cdr3_aa: ASSEFSNYGYT

clone_size: .
v_call: TRBV4-3
j_call: TRBJ1-4
cdr3_aa: ASSQGSRATNEKLF

clone_size: many
v_call: TRBV12-3/TRBV12-4
j_call: TRBJ1-1
cdr3_aa: ASSLVGTGAAEAF

clone_size: many
v_call: TRBV4-3
j_call: TRBJ2-1
cdr3_aa: ASSQEGAGSSYNEQF

clone_size: few
v_call: TRBV20-1
j_call: TRBJ1-1
cdr3_aa: SARAGHMNTEAF

clone_size: few
v_call: TRBV4-3
j_call: TRBJ2-1
cdr3_aa: ASSPQQGVQYNEQF

clone_size: many
v_call: TRBV5-1
j_call: TRBJ2-3
cdr3_aa: ASSLETDTQY

clone_size: .
v_call: TRBV7-2
j_call: TRBJ2-7
cdr3_aa: ASSFPGITYEQY

clone_size: many
v_call: TRBV7-6
j_call: TRBJ2-5
cdr3_aa: ASSLGGQGVQETQY

clone_size: few
v_call: TRBV5-1
j_call: TRBJ2-7
cdr3_aa: ASSFSTGYEQY

clone_size: .
v_call: TRBV24-1
j_call: TRBJ2-1
cdr3_aa: ATSDNDRGAYNEQF

clone_size: many
v_call: TRBV3-1
j_call: TRBJ1-1
cdr3_aa: ASSRDRVTEAF

clone_size: few
v_call: TRBV20-1
j_call: TRBJ2-1
cdr3_aa: SASGTFSYNEQF

clone_size: many
v_call: TRBV7-9
j_call: TRBJ1-1
cdr3_aa: ASRRDSYTEAF